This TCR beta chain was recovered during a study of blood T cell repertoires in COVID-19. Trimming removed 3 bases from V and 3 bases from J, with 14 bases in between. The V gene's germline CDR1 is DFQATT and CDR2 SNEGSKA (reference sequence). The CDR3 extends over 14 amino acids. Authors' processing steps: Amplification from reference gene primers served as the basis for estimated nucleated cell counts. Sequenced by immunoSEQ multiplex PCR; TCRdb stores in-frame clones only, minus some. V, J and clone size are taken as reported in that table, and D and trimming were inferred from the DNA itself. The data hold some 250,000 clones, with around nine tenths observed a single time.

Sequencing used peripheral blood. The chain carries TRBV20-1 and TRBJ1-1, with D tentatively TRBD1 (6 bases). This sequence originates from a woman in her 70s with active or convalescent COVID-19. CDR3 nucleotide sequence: TGCAGTGCTAGTCCAGGACAGACTTACACTGAAGCTTTCTTT. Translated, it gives CSASPGQTYTEAFF.